The rows below give T cell receptor beta chains drawn from one sample of a study of shared clonotypes between healthy human individuals. Here immunoSEQ multiplex PCR was the method, and the copy in TCRdb shows in-frame clones only, minus some. The table lists over a million clones, about 76% of them singletons. Specimen: memory CD4+ T cells sorted from blood. The receptors were sampled from a man younger than 35 in good health. Both conserved end residues are part of each CDR3. Fields, in order: V gene, D gene, J gene, clone size, CDR3 DNA, CDR3 protein. A D gene is named only where the DNA matches it firmly. The listing skips clone size in some rows; elsewhere it reads once, few, many or a size class.

v_gene: TRBV19; d_gene: NA; j_gene: TRBJ2-2; abundance: few; CDR3nt: TGTGCCAGTAGTATGGGAGATCTCACCGGGGAGCTGTTTTTT; CDR3aa: CASSMGDLTGELFF
v_gene: TRBV27; d_gene: NA; j_gene: TRBJ2-1; abundance: NA; CDR3nt: TGTGCCAGCAGTAGTTGGAACAATGAGCAGTTCTTC; CDR3aa: CASSSWNNEQFF
v_gene: TRBV7-2; d_gene: TRBD1; j_gene: TRBJ2-7; abundance: NA; CDR3nt: TGTGCCAGCACCCCGGACAGGGAGAAGCAGTACTTC; CDR3aa: CASTPDREKQYF
v_gene: TRBV10-3; d_gene: NA; j_gene: TRBJ2-3; abundance: NA; CDR3nt: TGTGCCATCAGACTAGCAGTAAGCACAGATACGCAGTATTTT; CDR3aa: CAIRLAVSTDTQYF
v_gene: TRBV30; d_gene: TRBD1; j_gene: TRBJ2-3; abundance: NA; CDR3nt: TGTGCCTGGAGTGTATCTAGGGGGCGAAAAGATACGCAGTATTTT; CDR3aa: CAWSVSRGRKDTQYF
v_gene: TRBV11-2; d_gene: NA; j_gene: TRBJ1-3; abundance: NA; CDR3nt: TGTGCCAGCAGCCCTGGGGATTTCTCTGGAAACACCATATATTTT; CDR3aa: CASSPGDFSGNTIYF
v_gene: TRBV7-2; d_gene: NA; j_gene: TRBJ2-5; abundance: NA; CDR3nt: TGTGCCAGCAGCCCCAGGGGTTCTCAAGAGACCCAGTACTTC; CDR3aa: CASSPRGSQETQYF
v_gene: TRBV14; d_gene: NA; j_gene: TRBJ2-6; abundance: NA; CDR3nt: TGTGCCAGCGCTACGCACTCTGGGGCCAACGTCCTGACTTTC; CDR3aa: CASATHSGANVLTF
v_gene: TRBV7-2; d_gene: TRBD2; j_gene: TRBJ2-1; abundance: NA; CDR3nt: TGTGCCAGCAGCCCGACTAGCGGGAGATCGGGTGAGCAGTTCTTC; CDR3aa: CASSPTSGRSGEQFF
v_gene: TRBV19; d_gene: NA; j_gene: TRBJ2-5; abundance: many; CDR3nt: TGTGCCAGTTCTCGAGGACTCCTACAAGAGACCCAGTACTTC; CDR3aa: CASSRGLLQETQYF
v_gene: TRBV6-5; d_gene: TRBD1; j_gene: TRBJ1-5; abundance: NA; CDR3nt: TGTGCCAGCAGTGGGGACAGGGGCGGTCAGCCCCAGCATTTT; CDR3aa: CASSGDRGGQPQHF
v_gene: TRBV28; d_gene: TRBD2; j_gene: TRBJ2-7; abundance: NA; CDR3nt: TGTGCCAGCAGGGGACGGGGCGGCGGGGGGTACGAGCAGTACTTC; CDR3aa: CASRGRGGGGYEQYF
v_gene: TRBV7-9; d_gene: NA; j_gene: TRBJ1-1; abundance: NA; CDR3nt: TGTGCCAGCAGCCCCCTCCGGGCCAGAAGGGACACTGAAGCTTTCTTT; CDR3aa: CASSPLRARRDTEAFF
v_gene: TRBV6-1; d_gene: NA; j_gene: TRBJ1-2; abundance: NA; CDR3nt: TGTGCCACCAACACTTGGACTAACTATGGCTACACCTTC; CDR3aa: CATNTWTNYGYTF
v_gene: TRBV6-1; d_gene: NA; j_gene: TRBJ2-2; abundance: NA; CDR3nt: TGTGCCAGCAGTATGGCCACCGGGGAGCTGTTTTTT; CDR3aa: CASSMATGELFF
v_gene: TRBV5-1; d_gene: TRBD2; j_gene: TRBJ2-3; abundance: NA; CDR3nt: TGCGCCAGCAGCAGCAGCGGGGGACCCACAGATACGCAGTATTTT; CDR3aa: CASSSSGGPTDTQYF
v_gene: TRBV2; d_gene: NA; j_gene: TRBJ1-1; abundance: once; CDR3nt: TGTGCCAGCAGGGTGCGAGAGGGCCCTGAAGCTTTCTTT; CDR3aa: CASRVREGPEAFF
v_gene: TRBV6-5; d_gene: NA; j_gene: TRBJ2-7; abundance: few; CDR3nt: TGTGCCAGCAGCGAGACAGGAAACTCCTACGAGCAGTACTTC; CDR3aa: CASSETGNSYEQYF